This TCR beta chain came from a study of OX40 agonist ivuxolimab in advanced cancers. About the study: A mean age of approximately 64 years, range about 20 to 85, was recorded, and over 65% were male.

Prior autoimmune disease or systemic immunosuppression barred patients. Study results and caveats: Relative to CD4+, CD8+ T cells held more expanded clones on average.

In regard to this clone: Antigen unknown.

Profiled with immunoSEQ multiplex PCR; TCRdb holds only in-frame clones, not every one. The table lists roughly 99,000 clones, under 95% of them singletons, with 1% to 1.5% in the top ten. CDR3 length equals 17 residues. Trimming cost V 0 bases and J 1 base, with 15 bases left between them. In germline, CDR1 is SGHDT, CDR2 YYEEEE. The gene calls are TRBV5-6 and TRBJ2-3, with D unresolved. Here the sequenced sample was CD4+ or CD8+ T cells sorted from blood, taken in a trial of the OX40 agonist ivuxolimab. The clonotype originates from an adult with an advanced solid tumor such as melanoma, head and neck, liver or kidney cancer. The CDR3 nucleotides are TGTGCCAGCAGCTTGGATATCGGGCCCTCTGGCACAGATACGCAGTATTTT. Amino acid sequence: CASSLDIGPSGTDTQYF.